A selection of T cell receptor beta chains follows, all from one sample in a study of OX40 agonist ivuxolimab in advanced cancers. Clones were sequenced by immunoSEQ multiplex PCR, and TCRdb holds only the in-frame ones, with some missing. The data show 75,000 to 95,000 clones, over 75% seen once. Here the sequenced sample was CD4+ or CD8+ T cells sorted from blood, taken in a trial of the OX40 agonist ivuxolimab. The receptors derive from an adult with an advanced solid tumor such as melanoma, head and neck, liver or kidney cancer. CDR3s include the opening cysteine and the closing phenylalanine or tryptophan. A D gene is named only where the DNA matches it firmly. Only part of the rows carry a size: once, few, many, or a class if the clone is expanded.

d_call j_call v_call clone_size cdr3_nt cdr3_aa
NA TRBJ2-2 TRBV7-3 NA TGTGCCAGCAGCTTATCTAACACCGGGGAGCTGTTTTTT CASSLSNTGELFF
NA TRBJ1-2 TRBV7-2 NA TGTGCCAGCAGCCCCGATACTGACTATGGCTACACCTTC CASSPDTDYGYTF
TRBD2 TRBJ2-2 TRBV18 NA TGTGCCAGCTCAGCAAGCGGGAGTCGGTTTAGCGGGGAGCTGTTTTTT CASSASGSRFSGELFF
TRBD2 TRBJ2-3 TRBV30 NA TGTGCCTGGAGTTTCCCGACTAGCGGGAGAACAGATACGCAGTATTTT CAWSFPTSGRTDTQYF
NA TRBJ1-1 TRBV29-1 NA TGCAGCGTTGAACCAGGGGCTGAAGCTTTCTTT CSVEPGAEAFF
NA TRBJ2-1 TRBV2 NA TGTGCCAGCATGGGGTACGTTTACTACAATGAGCAGTTCTTC CASMGYVYYNEQFF
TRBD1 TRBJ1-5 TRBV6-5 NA TGTGCCAGCAGGCAACAGGGGCGCAGAGATCAGCCCCAGCATTTT CASRQQGRRDQPQHF
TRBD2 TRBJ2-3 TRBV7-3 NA TGTGCCACTAAGCGGGAGGGCCGAGAAACAGATACGCAGTATTTT CATKREGRETDTQYF
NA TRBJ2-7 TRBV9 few TGTGCCAGCAGCCCCCTAGGTGCAGGACCCTACGAGCAGTACTTC CASSPLGAGPYEQYF
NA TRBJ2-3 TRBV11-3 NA TGTGCCAGCAGCTTAGTCTCGAGCACAGATACGCAGTATTTT CASSLVSSTDTQYF
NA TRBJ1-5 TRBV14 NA TGTGCCAGCAGCCAAGTGAATCAGCCCCAGCATTTT CASSQVNQPQHF
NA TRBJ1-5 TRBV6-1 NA TGTGCCACCGACAGCTTTAGCAATCAGCCCCAGCATTTT CATDSFSNQPQHF
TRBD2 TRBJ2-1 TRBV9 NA TGTGCCAGCAGCGTAGGGGCTAGCGGGTACTTTCATGAGCAGTTCTTC CASSVGASGYFHEQFF
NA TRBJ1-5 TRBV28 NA TGTGCCAGCAGTTTCCAGACCTCGAATCAGCCCCAGCATTTT CASSFQTSNQPQHF
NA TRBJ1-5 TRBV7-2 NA TGTGCCAGCAGCCACGGTATAGGGCGCGCGGATCAGCCCCAGCATTTT CASSHGIGRADQPQHF
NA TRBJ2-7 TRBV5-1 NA TGCGCCAGCAGCTTGGTGGACAACTCCTACGAGCAGTACTTC CASSLVDNSYEQYF
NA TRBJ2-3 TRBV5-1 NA TGCGCCAGCAGCTTGGTCGAACTGAGGGGTACAGGGGATACGCAGTATTTT CASSLVELRGTGDTQYF
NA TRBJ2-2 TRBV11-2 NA TGTGCCAGCAGCTTAGCGAGGACCGGGGAGCTGTTTTTT CASSLARTGELFF
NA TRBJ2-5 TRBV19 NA TGTGCCAGTAGTATCTCGGACGGACAAGAGACCCAGTACTTC CASSISDGQETQYF
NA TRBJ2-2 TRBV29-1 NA TGCAGCGTTGACTCTCGTGGCACCGGGGAGCTGTTTTTT CSVDSRGTGELFF
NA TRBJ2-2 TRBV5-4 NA TGTGCCAGCAGCTTGGCGGGAGTGGGCACCGGGGAGCTGTTTTTT CASSLAGVGTGELFF
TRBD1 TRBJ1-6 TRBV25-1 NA TGTGCCAGCAGTACTCGGACAGGGAACTCACCCCTCCACTTT CASSTRTGNSPLHF